Below are 18 T cell receptor beta chains sequenced from a single sample in a study of technical replicates of blood from a few donors. Clones were sequenced by immunoSEQ multiplex PCR, and TCRdb holds only the in-frame ones, with some missing. The repertoire includes tens of thousands of clones, approximately 97% of them detected once, and around 0.2% sits in the top ten. Sequencing was done on a sample of T cells isolated from PBMCs. Receptors were obtained from a human donor in good health.

The V gene is TRBV2, the J gene TRBJ1-5, with TRBD1 as a possible D gene (5 bases). The CDR3 totals 12 residues. The germline V gene has CDR1 SNHLY and CDR2 FYNNEI. The germline V and J ends were trimmed by 3 bases and 7 bases, with 7 bases remaining between them. CDR3 coding DNA: TGTGCCAGCAGTGATCGGACACAGCCCCAGCATTTT. Its protein is CASSDRTQPQHF.

V usage is TRBV7-2 and J usage is TRBJ2-1; 7 nucleotides align to TRBD2. This CDR3 region has 18 residues. Germline V CDR1 and CDR2: SGHTA, FQGNSA. J was trimmed by 3 bases and V by 4 bases; bases with no gene match: 15. The CDR3 protein is CASSSPPASSGYYNEQFF. The CDR3 region has the DNA TGTGCCAGCAGCTCCCCCCCCGCGAGTAGCGGGTACTACAATGAGCAGTTCTTC. The full variable domain, in which reference TRBV7-2 and TRBJ2-1 provide the parts outside the CDR3, is GAGVSQSPSNKVTEKGKDVELRCDPISGHTALYWYRQSLGQGLEFLIYFQGNSAPDKSGLPSDRFSAERTGGSVSTLTIQRTQQEDSAVYLCASSSPPASSGYYNEQFFGPGTRLTVL.

This chain joins TRBV7-2 and TRBJ1-5; D possibly corresponds to TRBD1 (5 bases). The CDR3 loop spans 13 amino acids. V lost 5 bases, J lost 7 bases, and 12 bases lay in between. Germline V gene data show CDR1 as SGHTA and CDR2 as FQGNSA. The CDR3 region is CASSTQGTQPQHF. Here the CDR3 DNA reads TGTGCCAGCAGCACGCAGGGAACCCAGCCCCAGCATTTT.

The chain joins TRBV14 to TRBJ1-5; 7 bases are shared with TRBD1. Germline CDR1 reads SGHDN; CDR2 reads FVKESK. The CDR3 consists of 16 residues. V dropped 0 bases and J dropped 2; count of bases not matched to a gene: 4. The CDR3: CASSQERGTGNQPQHF. DNA of the CDR3: TGTGCCAGCAGCCAAGAGAGGGGGACAGGCAATCAGCCCCAGCATTTT.

The chain joins TRBV4-1 to TRBJ1-1, with TRBD1 identical over 8 bases. Germline V gives CDR1 MGHRA, CDR2 YSYEKL. The V segment lost 4 bases and the J segment 6 bases; nucleotides outside the gene matches: 7. The CDR3 is 14 residues long. This CDR3 is CASSRPDRVAEAFF. Written as DNA, the CDR3 is TGCGCCAGCAGCCGCCCGGACAGGGTGGCTGAAGCTTTCTTT.

The rearrangement links TRBV5-1 to TRBJ2-1, with TRBD2 matching 9 bases. The germline V gene encodes CDR1 SGHRS and CDR2 YFSETQ. This CDR3 contains 14 residues. The V segment lost 2 bases and the J segment 6 bases; nucleotides outside the gene matches: 3. The CDR3, as DNA: TGCGCCAGCAGCTTCGGGACTAGCACCAATGAGCAGTTCTTC. Protein: CASSFGTSTNEQFF.

The CDR3 here is CASSLLSRNEQFF. The CDR3 nucleotides are TGTGCCAGCAGTCTCCTGTCTAGGAATGAGCAGTTCTTC. The chain combines TRBV27 with TRBJ2-1; D not resolved. CDR3 length: 13 residues. Germline V gene sequence: CDR1 MNHEY, CDR2 SMNVEV (reference sequence). The germline V and J ends were trimmed by 5 bases and 7 bases, with 12 bases remaining between them.

The chain joins TRBV5-1 to TRBJ2-1; possible D gene TRBD1, 5 bases. The germline V gene encodes CDR1 SGHRS and CDR2 YFSETQ. Trimming stripped 2 bases from V and 6 bases from J, with 12 bases between. The CDR3 spans 14 residues. This CDR3 is CASSFSQGGNEQFF. Here the CDR3 DNA reads TGCGCCAGCAGCTTCAGTCAGGGCGGCAATGAGCAGTTCTTC.

This chain connects TRBV6-5 to TRBJ1-1; a possible D gene is TRBD1 (5 bases). V lost 7 bases to trimming and J lost 5 bases, with 17 bases between them. CDR3 size: 14 residues. Germline-derived CDR1 and CDR2 are MNHEY and SVGAGI. This CDR3 is CASTLVAGGTEAFF. In nucleotides, the CDR3 is TGTGCCAGCACCCTAGTTGCGGGGGGGACTGAAGCTTTCTTT.

The gene calls are TRBV30 and TRBJ1-4; 9 bases align to TRBD1. Germline lookup yields CDR1 GTSNPN and CDR2 SVGIG (reference sequence). The CDR3 spans 14 residues. Germline trimming cut 5 bases from V and 7 bases from J; bases unmatched to any gene: 8. The CDR3 reads CAWDFGTGPEKLFF. The CDR3 DNA sequence: TGTGCCTGGGACTTCGGGACAGGGCCTGAAAAACTGTTTTTT.

J is TRBJ2-7 and V is TRBV28; unclear D gene. The germline V gene encodes CDR1 MDHEN and CDR2 SYDVKM. This CDR3 region has 12 residues. The V end was cut by 8 bases, the J end by 5 bases, with 13 bases between. CDR3 nucleotide sequence: TGTGCCAGCTCTCCACCTGGGCACGAGCAGTACTTC. This encodes CASSPPGHEQYF.

The chain joins TRBV28 to TRBJ2-1; possibly TRBD1 for D (5 bases). Trimming took off 0 bases at V and 7 bases at J, with 22 bases between the two ends. The CDR3 is 18 amino acids. Germline V lookup: CDR1 MDHEN, CDR2 SYDVKM. The CDR3 here is CASSLWPLLDSSQNEQFF. As DNA, the CDR3 is TGTGCCAGCAGTTTATGGCCCCTTTTAGACAGCTCCCAGAATGAGCAGTTCTTC.

The chain uses TRBV7-9 and TRBJ2-5; 9 bases are a match to TRBD1. CDR1 and CDR2 from the germline V gene are SEHNR and FQNEAQ (reference sequence). The CDR3 is 14 residues long. V was clipped by 5 bases and J by 5 bases; unmatched bases: 6. CDR3 nucleotide sequence: TGTGCCAGCAGCACCCGTGACAGGGGGGAGACCCAGTACTTC. Translation: CASSTRDRGETQYF. The complete variable domain, with remaining parts taken from reference TRBV7-9 and TRBJ2-5, reads DTGVSQNPRHKITKRGQNVTFRCDPISEHNRLYWYRQTLGQGPEFLTYFQNEAQLEKSRLLSDRFSAERPKGSFSTLEIQRTEQGDSAMYLCASSTRDRGETQYFGPGTRLLVL.

The V call is TRBV19, the J call TRBJ1-2, with 10 bases that match TRBD1. CDR3 length equals 13 residues. V was pared by 9 bases and J by 4 bases, with 5 bases of the junction left unmatched. Germline CDR1 LNHDA, CDR2 SQIVND (reference sequence). The CDR3 region is CASRDRGPYGYTF. CDR3 nucleotide sequence: TGTGCCAGCCGGGACAGGGGTCCCTATGGCTACACCTTC.

V is TRBV19 and J is TRBJ2-7; 9 bases align to TRBD1. Trimming cost V 8 bases and J 3 bases; bases outside gene matches: 8. The germline CDR1 and CDR2 sequences are LNHDA and SQIVND (reference sequence). This CDR3 comprises 14 residues. The CDR3 nucleotides read TGTGCCAGTTCTGGACAGGGGACGATCTACGAGCAGTACTTC. Translation: CASSGQGTIYEQYF. The entire variable domain, with the rest obtained from reference TRBV19 and TRBJ2-7, is as follows: DGGITQSPKYLFRKEGQNVTLSCEQNLNHDAMYWYRQDPGQGLRLIYYSQIVNDFQKGDIAEGYSVSREKKESFPLTVTSAQKNPTAFYLCASSGQGTIYEQYFGPGTRLTVT.

This chain links TRBV10-3 with TRBJ1-1; D not certain. Germline assignment: CDR1 ENHRY and CDR2 SYGVKD. Trimming removed 4 bases at V and 0 bases at J, with 12 bases between. The CDR3 contains 15 residues. CDR3 DNA: TGTGCCATCAGTGCACATGATTCCATGAACACTGAAGCTTTCTTT. It is translated as CAISAHDSMNTEAFF.

The CDR3 DNA reads as TGTGCCAGCACTAGGACTATGGGGGATACGCAGTATTTT. Its translation is CASTRTMGDTQYF. This sequence joins TRBV6-1 and TRBJ2-3; tentative D call: TRBD2 (6 bases). The CDR3 consists of 13 residues. CDR1 MNHNS and CDR2 SASEGT come from the germline V gene. Trimming stripped 7 bases from V and 6 bases from J, with 14 bases between.

This chain uses TRBV5-1 with TRBJ2-1, with TRBD2 matching 14 bases. The V gene's germline CDR1 is SGHRS and CDR2 YFSETQ. The CDR3 spans 17 residues. Trimming cost V 3 bases and J 6 bases; bases outside gene matches: 8. The CDR3 region has the DNA TGCGCCAGCAGCTGGGGGACTAGCGGGAGCCACCCCAATGAGCAGTTCTTC. Translated: CASSWGTSGSHPNEQFF.